This T cell receptor (beta chain) was sequenced in a study of cytomegalovirus exposure and HLA in healthy donors. This clone has just a few counts. PCR primers comprised 60 Vbeta and 13 Jbeta primers. The protocol was immunoSEQ multiplex PCR, while the TCRdb copy is restricted to in-frame clones and leaves out a portion. The sample carries 150,000 to 200,000 clones, more than 60% recorded once. From germline, CDR1 is SGHKS and CDR2 YYEKEE (reference sequence). This CDR3 comprises 14 residues. V lost 0 bases and J 1 base, leaving 7 bases between the germline ends. This chain connects TRBV5-5 to TRBJ1-1; D not resolved. The clonotype was recovered from a woman aged 30 to 39 in good health and CMV-seropositive. The material sequenced was PBMCs. The DNA of the CDR3 is TGTGCCAGCAGCTTGGGCACCAGGAACACTGAAGCTTTCTTT. Its translation is CASSLGTRNTEAFF.